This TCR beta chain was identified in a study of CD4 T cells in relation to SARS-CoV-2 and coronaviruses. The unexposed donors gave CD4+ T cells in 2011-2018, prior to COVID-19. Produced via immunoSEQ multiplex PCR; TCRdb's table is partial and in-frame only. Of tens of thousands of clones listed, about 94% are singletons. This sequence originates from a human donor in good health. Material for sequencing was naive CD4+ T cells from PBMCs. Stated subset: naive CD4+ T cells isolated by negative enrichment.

The CDR3 here is CASSTGTSGREQFF. The CDR3 DNA reads as TGCGCCAGCAGTACCGGGACTAGCGGGAGGGAGCAGTTCTTC. The J gene is TRBJ2-1, the V gene TRBV10-1, with 15 bases fitting TRBD2. The germline CDR1 and CDR2 sequences are WNHNN and SYGVQD (reference sequence). The ends lost 5 bases at V and 10 bases at J; junction bases unmatched: 3. This CDR3 spans 14 amino acids.